This T cell receptor beta chain was identified in a study of blood T cell repertoires in COVID-19 (dated by TCRdb to about 2020). With respect to the entire study: Samples from collaborators originated in the United States, Italy and Spain and spanned both the acute and convalescent phases of COVID-19. Nearly every sample came with metadata listing a de-identified subject ID, COVID-19 status, age in years and sex. Deeply sampled blood TCRbeta repertoires from subjects exposed to, actively infected with, or recovered from COVID-19 were included in the dataset. A freely available public database, intended as a resource for researchers studying the immune response to SARS-CoV-2, is where the repertoires were released. HLA class I and class II types, where available, came from metadata supplied by the sample provider rather than from assay-based typing. The samples were drawn from the first 160 participants of the ongoing ImmuneRACE study and from roughly 1,300 subjects provided by 6 global collaborators. The prospective study material was composed of cDNA or gDNA derived from T cells, B-cell-depleted T cells, or PBMCs.

On this clone itself: Its antigen remains undetermined. Base-call qualities are not available, and no considerably larger clone is one nucleotide away.

V and J are truncated by 7 bases and 8 bases respectively, leaving an intervening sequence of 15 bases. Reading from cysteine to phenylalanine, the CDR3 counts 13 amino acids. The entry retains the CDR3 DNA only, 39 bases that are in frame from base 1. The germline V gene yields SNHLY for CDR1 and FYNNEI for CDR2. TCRbeta CDR3 regions were amplified from genomic DNA using the immunoSEQ Assay, a bias-controlled multiplex PCR. On the authors' methods: Nucleated cell counts per sample were estimated from amplification of reference gene primers within the assay. To quantify the absolute abundance of each unique TCRbeta CDR3 rearrangement, sequence reads were collapsed and filtered. For each sample, productive Simpson clonality was calculated as the square root of Simpson's diversity index across productive rearrangements. TCRdb mirrors the immuneACCESS table, restricted to in-frame sequences. Some clones are absent from its copies; in checked studies, under half trace to an unresolved V gene, and the reason for the others is unknown. The V and J calls and clone size are taken from that table; D and trimming were inferred from the DNA. The sample yields about 300,000 clones; 85% were counted once. 1.5% to 2% of the sample comes from the top ten.

Results and caveats for the whole study, not just this receptor: The amount of clinical and demographic metadata varied by source and participant and was provided uncurated.

Enrolling through a virtual design, the prospective study's participants ranged in age from about 18 to 100 years and lived across 24 United States geographic areas. In the prospective study, cohorts were assigned on the basis of participant-reported clinical history obtained from a screening survey and a study questionnaire. Exposed participants had been in contact with someone with a PCR-confirmed or clinician-diagnosed COVID-19 case within 2 weeks of study entry. Mobile phlebotomists in the prospective study collected whole blood, serum and a nasopharyngeal or oropharyngeal swab from every participant. Over a roughly 2-month period, participants in the prospective study had the option of providing additional blood draws and questionnaires. Before DNA extraction, prospective study blood samples were shipped either frozen or at room temperature.

Sequenced sample: PBMCs or T cells enriched from blood (not recorded which). The receptor chain draws on TRBV2 and TRBJ2-1; TRBD2 is possibly the D segment (7 matching bases). The TCR comes from a woman aged 30 to 39 who had been exposed to COVID-19. The CDR3 reads CASMSRGADEQFF. Read as DNA, the sequence is TGTGCCAGCATGTCACGGGGGGCGGATGAGCAGTTCTTC.